The clone carrying this TCR beta chain was observed a few times. Its antigen is still unknown. These data belong to a study of identical twins. Template switching supplied a universal primer site; unique molecular identifiers were carried on the cDNA. TCRdb re-called the 5' RACE reads through MiXCR, storing one row per CDR3 protein. In the table there are 550,000 to 700,000 distinct CDR3 sequences, roughly 9.5% of which are singletons. This CDR3 contains 14 residues. V was pared by 2 bases and J by 2 bases, with 10 bases between. Germline CDR1 SQVTM, CDR2 ANQGSEA. Overall study findings and caveats: Out-of-frame alpha sequences common to twins exhibited a surplus of low generation probability. Analyses of zero insertions could be partly confounded by invariant MAIT and iNKT cells.

This same sample was also taken into another study, of yellow fever vaccine responses in identical twins.

The rearrangement uses TRBV29-1 and TRBJ1-3, with D perhaps matching TRBD1 (5 bases). The specimen was PBMCs. This receptor was identified in a woman aged 18 to 35 in good health. The CDR3 DNA is TGCAGCGTTGAAACAGGCCCTCCTGGAAACACCATATATTTT. Amino acid sequence: CSVETGPPGNTIYF.